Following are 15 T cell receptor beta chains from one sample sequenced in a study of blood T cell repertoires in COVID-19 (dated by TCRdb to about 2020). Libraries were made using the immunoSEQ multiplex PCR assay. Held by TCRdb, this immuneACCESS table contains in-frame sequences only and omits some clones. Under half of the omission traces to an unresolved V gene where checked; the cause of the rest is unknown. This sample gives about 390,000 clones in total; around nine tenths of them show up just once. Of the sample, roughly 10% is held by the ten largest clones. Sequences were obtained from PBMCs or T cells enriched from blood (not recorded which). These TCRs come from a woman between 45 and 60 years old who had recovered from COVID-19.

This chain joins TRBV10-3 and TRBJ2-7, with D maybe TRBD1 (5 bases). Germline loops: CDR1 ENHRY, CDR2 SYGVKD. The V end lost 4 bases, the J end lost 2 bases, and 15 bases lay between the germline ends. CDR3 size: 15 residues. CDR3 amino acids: CAISGSRQQTYEQYF. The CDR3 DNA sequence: TGTGCCATCAGTGGGTCTAGACAGCAGACCTACGAGCAGTACTTC.

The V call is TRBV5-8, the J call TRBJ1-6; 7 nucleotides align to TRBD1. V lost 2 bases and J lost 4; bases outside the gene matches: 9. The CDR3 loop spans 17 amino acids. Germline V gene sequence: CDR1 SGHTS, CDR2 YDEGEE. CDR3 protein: CASSFRVWGQYNSPLHF. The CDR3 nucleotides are TGTGCCAGCAGCTTTCGAGTTTGGGGACAGTATAATTCACCCCTCCACTTT.

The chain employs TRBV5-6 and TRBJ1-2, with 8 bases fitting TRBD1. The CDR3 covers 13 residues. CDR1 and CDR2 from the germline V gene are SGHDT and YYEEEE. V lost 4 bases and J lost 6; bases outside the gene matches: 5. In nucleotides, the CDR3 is TGTGCCAGCAGCCCTACAGGGGGTGATGGCTACACCTTC. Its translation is CASSPTGGDGYTF.

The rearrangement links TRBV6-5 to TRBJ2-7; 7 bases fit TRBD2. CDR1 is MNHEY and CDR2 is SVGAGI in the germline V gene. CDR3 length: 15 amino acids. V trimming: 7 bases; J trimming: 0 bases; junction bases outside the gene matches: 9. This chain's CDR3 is CASTPLGGNSYEQYF. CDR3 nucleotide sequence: TGTGCCAGCACTCCCCTCGGGGGGAACTCCTACGAGCAGTACTTC.

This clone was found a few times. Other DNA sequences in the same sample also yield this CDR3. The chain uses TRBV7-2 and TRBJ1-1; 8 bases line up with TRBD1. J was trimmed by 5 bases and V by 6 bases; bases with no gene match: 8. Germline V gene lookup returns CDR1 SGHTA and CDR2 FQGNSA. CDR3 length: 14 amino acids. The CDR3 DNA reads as TGTGCCAGCAGTTCCCAGGGGGCTGGGACTGAAGCTTTCTTT. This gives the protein CASSSQGAGTEAFF.

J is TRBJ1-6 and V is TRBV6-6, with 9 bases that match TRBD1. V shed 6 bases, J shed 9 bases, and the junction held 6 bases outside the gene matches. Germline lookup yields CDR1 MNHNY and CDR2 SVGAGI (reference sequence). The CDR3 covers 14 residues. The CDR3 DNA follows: TGTGCCAGCAGGTTGGCGGACAGGGGTTCACCCCTCCACTTT. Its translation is CASRLADRGSPLHF.

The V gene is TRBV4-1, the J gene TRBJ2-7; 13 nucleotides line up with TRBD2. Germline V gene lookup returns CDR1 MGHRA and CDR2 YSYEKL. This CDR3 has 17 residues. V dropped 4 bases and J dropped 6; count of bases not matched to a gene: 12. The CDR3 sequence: CASSRSTSGGAESEQYF. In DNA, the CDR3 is TGCGCCAGCAGCCGCAGCACTAGCGGGGGGGCGGAGTCCGAGCAGTACTTC.

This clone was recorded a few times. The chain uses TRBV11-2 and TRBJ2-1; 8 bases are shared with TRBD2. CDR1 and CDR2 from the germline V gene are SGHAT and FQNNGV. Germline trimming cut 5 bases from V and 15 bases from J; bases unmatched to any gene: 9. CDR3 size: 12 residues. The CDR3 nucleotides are TGTGCCAGCAGCCCCGACCGGACTAGCCTGTTCTTC. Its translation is CASSPDRTSLFF.

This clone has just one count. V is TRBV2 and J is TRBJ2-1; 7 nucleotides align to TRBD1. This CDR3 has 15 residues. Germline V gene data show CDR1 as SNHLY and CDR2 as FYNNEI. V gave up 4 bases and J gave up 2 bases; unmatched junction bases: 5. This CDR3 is CASSGVGQTYNEQFF. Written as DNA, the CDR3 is TGTGCCAGCAGTGGCGTGGGACAGACCTACAATGAGCAGTTCTTC.

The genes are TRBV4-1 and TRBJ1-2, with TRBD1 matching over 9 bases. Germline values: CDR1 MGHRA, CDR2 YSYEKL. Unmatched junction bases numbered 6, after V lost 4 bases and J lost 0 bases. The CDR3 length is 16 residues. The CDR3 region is CASSLRTGDANYGYTF. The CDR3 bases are TGCGCCAGCAGCCTCCGGACAGGGGATGCTAACTATGGCTACACCTTC.

CDR3 in DNA: TGTGCCAGCAGTTTAGGTTCCGGGGGGGCCTACAATGAGCAGTTCTTC. It translates to CASSLGSGGAYNEQFF. The rearrangement joins TRBV27 to TRBJ2-1; 8 nucleotides align to TRBD2. The CDR3 totals 16 residues. J lost 2 bases, V lost 2 bases, and 5 bases had no gene match. CDR1 MNHEY and CDR2 SMNVEV come from the germline V gene (reference sequence).

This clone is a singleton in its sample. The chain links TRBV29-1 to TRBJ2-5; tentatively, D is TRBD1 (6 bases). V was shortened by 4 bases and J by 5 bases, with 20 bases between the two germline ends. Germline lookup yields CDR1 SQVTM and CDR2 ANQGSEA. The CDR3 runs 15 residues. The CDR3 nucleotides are TGCAGCGTTGGGATATACGGGACAATTTCGGAGACCCAGTACTTC. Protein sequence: CSVGIYGTISETQYF.

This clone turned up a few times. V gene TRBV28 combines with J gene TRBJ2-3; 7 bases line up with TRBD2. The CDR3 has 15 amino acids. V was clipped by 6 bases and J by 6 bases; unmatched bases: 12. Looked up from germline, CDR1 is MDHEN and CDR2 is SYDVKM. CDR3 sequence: CASSPRGGGADTQYF. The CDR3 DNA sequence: TGTGCCAGCAGCCCCCGCGGCGGGGGAGCGGATACGCAGTATTTT.

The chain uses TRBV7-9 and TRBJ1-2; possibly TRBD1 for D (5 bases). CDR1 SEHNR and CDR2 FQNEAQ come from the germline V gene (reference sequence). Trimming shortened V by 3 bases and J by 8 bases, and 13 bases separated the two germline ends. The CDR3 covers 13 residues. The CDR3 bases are TGTGCCAGCAGCTTTACGGGGGTGGAGGGCTACACCTTC. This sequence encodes CASSFTGVEGYTF. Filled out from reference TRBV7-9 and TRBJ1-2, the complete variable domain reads DTGVSQNPRHKITKRGQNVTFRCDPISEHNRLYWYRQTLGQGPEFLTYFQNEAQLEKSRLLSDRFSAERPKGSFSTLEIQRTEQGDSAMYLCASSFTGVEGYTFGSGTRLTVV.

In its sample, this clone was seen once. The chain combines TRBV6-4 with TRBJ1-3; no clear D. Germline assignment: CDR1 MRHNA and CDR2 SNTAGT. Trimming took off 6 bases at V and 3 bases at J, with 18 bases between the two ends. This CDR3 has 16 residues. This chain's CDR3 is CASRTIGGRNGNTIYF. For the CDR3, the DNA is TGTGCCAGCAGGACAATTGGAGGGCGCAATGGAAACACCATATATTTT.